Reported below is one T cell receptor beta chain. The data derive from a study of shared clonotypes between healthy human individuals. Produced via immunoSEQ multiplex PCR; TCRdb's table is partial and in-frame only. The table shows around 2.3 million clones, with approximately 96% occurring only once. CD4+ cells yielded CD45RA+ naive and CD45RA-negative memory subsets. Germline CDR1 is SGHRS and CDR2 is YFSETQ. CDR3 length: 18 amino acids. The trim removed 0 bases at V and 0 bases at J, leaving 9 bases unmatched. The chain is built from TRBV5-1 and TRBJ2-5, with 9 nucleotides matching TRBD2. Sequencing used naive CD4+ T cells sorted from blood. Subset: CD45RA+ positively selected. The clonotype comes from a man between 18 and 35 years old in good health. DNA for the CDR3: TGCGCCAGCAGCTTGGGGTCTAGCGGGGCAACCTACCAAGAGACCCAGTACTTC. Translating it yields CASSLGSSGATYQETQYF.